This T cell receptor (beta chain) was captured by sequencing in a study of CD8 T cells in ankylosing spondylitis. Many counts were recorded for this clonotype. CDR1 is MNHNS, CDR2 SASEGT, per germline. CDR3 length: 15 residues. Between the trimmed V and J ends, which lost 6 bases and 6 bases, there was a span of 18 bases. One entry per CDR3 protein results from TCRdb running MiXCR on the 5' RACE reads. Of approximately 250,000 distinct CDR3 sequences listed, 8% to 11% were seen once; the top ten hold 2.5% to 3%. This TCR was sampled from a male donor with ankylosing spondylitis or in good health (not recorded which). The chain combines TRBV6-1 with TRBJ2-1; D possibly uses TRBD1 or TRBD2 (6 bases each). The specimen was blood, either unsorted or a sorted T cell fraction (not recorded which). The DNA of the CDR3 is TGTGCCAGCAGCCTAACTGGGGGGCCCTTCAATGAGCAGTTCTTC. The encoded protein is CASSLTGGPFNEQFF.